The 24 T cell receptor beta chains in this list originate from one sample, sequenced in a study of T cells in localized non-small cell lung cancer. Produced via immunoSEQ multiplex PCR; TCRdb's table is partial and in-frame only. The sample has around 50,000 clones; 70% to 90% are singletons. Sequencing used peripheral blood, obtained before any cancer treatment. All receptors come from a woman between 35 and 70 years old with stage I lung adenocarcinoma.

V usage is TRBV15 and J usage is TRBJ1-2; a weak D match, TRBD1 (5 bases). CDR1 is LNHNV and CDR2 is YYDKDF in the germline V gene (reference sequence). The V gene lost 1 base and the J gene lost 8 bases, with 17 bases spanning the gap. CDR3 length: 15 residues. The CDR3 DNA is TGTGCCACCAGCAGAGGCCCCCTCGAGGGGCGCGGCTACACCTTC. It encodes CATSRGPLEGRGYTF.

The chain employs TRBV30 and TRBJ1-2; unclear D gene. The V gene's germline CDR1 is GTSNPN and CDR2 SVGIG (reference sequence). The ends were cut back, 3 bases at V and 2 bases at J, with 7 bases in the middle. The CDR3 length is 12 residues. CDR3 bases: TGTGCCTGGAGGTTCAGCAACTATGGCTACACCTTC. Translated, it gives CAWRFSNYGYTF.

CDR3: CASSESFGRMDTQYF. For the CDR3, the DNA is TGCGCCAGCAGTGAGTCGTTTGGGAGGATGGATACGCAGTATTTT. This rearrangement joins TRBV10-1 to TRBJ2-3, with D perhaps TRBD2 (6 bases). Germline V gene data show CDR1 as WNHNN and CDR2 as SYGVQD (reference sequence). V was pared by 0 bases and J by 6 bases, with 13 bases between. The CDR3 has 15 residues.

The genes are TRBV4-3 and TRBJ1-2, with D hard to call. Looked up from germline, CDR1 is LGHNA and CDR2 is YSLEER. The CDR3 consists of 16 residues. V dropped 0 bases and J dropped 1 base, with 12 bases sitting between them. DNA for the CDR3: TGCGCCAGCAGCCAAGATTTAGGAACGCGTAACTATGGCTACACCTTC. Translation: CASSQDLGTRNYGYTF.

The rearrangement links TRBV5-6 to TRBJ1-6; no definite D call. The CDR3 is 15 amino acids. Trimming cost V 1 base and J 8 bases, with 13 bases left between them. CDR1 and CDR2 from the germline V gene are SGHDT and YYEEEE. As DNA, the CDR3 is TGTGCCAGCAGCTTGTATTCCGGTACCTATTCACCCCTCCACTTT. Translation gives CASSLYSGTYSPLHF.

The CDR3 region has the DNA TGTGCCAGCAGCCGGAGAGGGGGTAACACCGGGGAGCTGTTTTTT. Encoded protein: CASSRRGGNTGELFF. The chain employs TRBV11-3 and TRBJ2-2, with a weak D call TRBD1 (6 bases). V lost 5 bases and J lost 2, with 12 bases in between. CDR3 length equals 15 residues. Germline V CDR1 and CDR2: SGHNT, YENEEA.

V usage is TRBV4-2 and J usage is TRBJ2-7; D ambiguous. CDR3 length: 16 residues. Germline V gene lookup returns CDR1 LGHNA and CDR2 YNFKEQ. V was cut by 1 base and J by 0 bases, with 13 bases left in between. CDR3 region: CASSQGKTFPSYEQYF. The CDR3 region has the DNA TGTGCCAGCAGCCAAGGAAAAACCTTCCCCTCCTACGAGCAGTACTTC.

The chain joins TRBV7-2 to TRBJ1-5; the match to TRBD1 covers 9 bases. The CDR3 consists of 15 residues. Trimming at V came to 2 bases and at J to 6 bases, leaving 5 bases not matched to a gene. Germline CDR1 and CDR2: SGHTA and FQGNSA. CDR3 DNA sequence: TGTGCCAGCAGCTTAACAGGGGGCCACGGTCAGCCCCAGCATTTT. Amino acids: CASSLTGGHGQPQHF.

The chain is built from TRBV19 and TRBJ2-3; D unresolved. The CDR3 extends over 14 amino acids. V lost 2 bases and J lost 2, with 8 bases in between. The germline gives CDR1 LNHDA, CDR2 SQIVND (reference sequence). The CDR3 sequence is CASSISPSTDTQYF. As DNA, the CDR3 is TGTGCCAGTAGTATATCCCCTTCCACAGATACGCAGTATTTT.

The rearrangement uses TRBV6-5 and TRBJ1-6; 10 bases align to TRBD1. Germline CDR1 and CDR2: MNHEY and SVGAGI. The V and J ends lost 6 bases and 7 bases, in that order; junction bases with no gene match: 3. CDR3 length: 14 residues. The CDR3 nucleotides are TGTGCCAGCAGAACGACAGGGGGCAATTCACCCCTCCACTTT. Translated: CASRTTGGNSPLHF.

The count of this clone is one. The rearrangement links TRBV13 to TRBJ2-7; 10 nucleotides line up with TRBD1. V was clipped by 3 bases and J by 6 bases; unmatched bases: 5. Germline V gives CDR1 PRHDT, CDR2 FYEKMQ (reference sequence). CDR3 length equals 14 residues. The CDR3 DNA reads TGTGCCAGCAGCTTTCGACAGGGGGCACGCGAGCAGTACTTC. It specifies CASSFRQGAREQYF.

The genes are TRBV30 and TRBJ1-2; D is unresolved. The length of the CDR3 is 12 residues. The germline gives CDR1 GTSNPN, CDR2 SVGIG (reference sequence). The ends were cut back, 2 bases at V and 4 bases at J, with 8 bases in the middle. The CDR3 DNA reads TGTGCCTGGAGTCCACAGTCCTATGGCTACACCTTC. Its protein product is CAWSPQSYGYTF.

The chain couples TRBV9 to TRBJ1-6; D may be TRBD1 (5 bases). The CDR3 runs 14 residues. Per the germline V gene, CDR1 is SGDLS and CDR2 is YYNGEE. V dropped 0 bases and J dropped 7 bases, with 8 bases sitting between them. The CDR3 protein is CASSVGGGNSPLHF. The CDR3, as DNA: TGTGCCAGCAGCGTAGGGGGCGGCAATTCACCCCTCCACTTT.

V gene TRBV30 combines with J gene TRBJ1-3; weak D call: TRBD1 (5 bases). This CDR3 is 15 amino acids long. Trimming shortened V by 2 bases and J by 2 bases, and 13 bases separated the two germline ends. Germline lookup yields CDR1 GTSNPN and CDR2 SVGIG (reference sequence). The CDR3 DNA follows: TGTGCCTGGAGTACCGGGGCTACTACTGGAAACACCATATATTTT. Translating it yields CAWSTGATTGNTIYF.

The rearrangement uses TRBV2 and TRBJ1-2; no clear D gene. The ends were cut back, 4 bases at V and 4 bases at J, with 13 bases in the middle. This CDR3 is 14 amino acids long. The germline gives CDR1 SNHLY, CDR2 FYNNEI. This chain's CDR3 is CASSVSDTTYGYTF. CDR3 sequence (DNA): TGTGCCAGCAGTGTATCCGACACGACCTATGGCTACACCTTC.

V and J are TRBV6-6 and TRBJ2-1, with 7 bases fitting TRBD1. The CDR3 has 12 residues. With 7 bases clipped from V and 6 bases from J, the junction kept 3 bases outside the gene matches. Germline CDR1 is MNHNY and CDR2 is SVGAGI (reference sequence). CDR3 residues: CASNRDSNEQFF. As DNA, the CDR3 is TGTGCCAGCAACCGGGACAGCAATGAGCAGTTCTTC.

The J gene is TRBJ2-7, the V gene TRBV19; 7 bases match TRBD2. Trimming removed 4 bases from V and 6 bases from J; junction bases left unmatched: 6. The CDR3 is made up of 13 amino acids. Germline V gives CDR1 LNHDA, CDR2 SQIVND (reference sequence). CDR3 bases: TGTGCCAGTAGTACGGCGGGGAGGGCCGAGCAGTACTTC. This encodes CASSTAGRAEQYF. The whole variable domain, filled in from reference TRBV19 and TRBJ2-7, reads DGGITQSPKYLFRKEGQNVTLSCEQNLNHDAMYWYRQDPGQGLRLIYYSQIVNDFQKGDIAEGYSVSREKKESFPLTVTSAQKNPTAFYLCASSTAGRAEQYFGPGTRLTVT.

The table lists this clone with a count of one. The CDR3 loop is CASSWAGSRGNQPQHF. The CDR3 bases are TGTGCCAGTAGTTGGGCAGGGAGTAGGGGCAATCAGCCCCAGCATTTT. The genes are TRBV19 and TRBJ1-5; D is perhaps TRBD1 (5 bases). Germline V gene lookup returns CDR1 LNHDA and CDR2 SQIVND (reference sequence). The V end lost 5 bases, the J end lost 2 bases, and 16 bases lay between the germline ends. The CDR3 runs 16 residues. Combining the CDR3 with reference TRBV19 and TRBJ1-5 gives the whole variable domain DGGITQSPKYLFRKEGQNVTLSCEQNLNHDAMYWYRQDPGQGLRLIYYSQIVNDFQKGDIAEGYSVSREKKESFPLTVTSAQKNPTAFYLCASSWAGSRGNQPQHFGDGTRLSIL.

This rearrangement joins TRBV6-5 to TRBJ1-4; 7 nucleotides match TRBD1. The CDR3 totals 15 residues. Germline V gives CDR1 MNHEY, CDR2 SVGAGI. The J segment lost 7 bases and the V segment lost 4 bases, leaving 9 bases of the junction unmatched. The CDR3 nucleotides read TGTGCCAGCAGTTCGACAGGGAGGGAGAGTGAAAAACTGTTTTTT. Residues: CASSSTGRESEKLFF.

Regarding this clone: Other nucleotide sequences from this sample produce the same CDR3. J is TRBJ2-3 and V is TRBV5-1; D assignment may be TRBD1 or TRBD2 (5 bases each). V was cut by 0 bases and J by 6 bases, with 8 bases left in between. This CDR3 is built from 13 residues. The germline gives CDR1 SGHRS, CDR2 YFSETQ. CDR3 sequence reads: CASSLGGADTQYF. The CDR3 nucleotides are TGCGCCAGCAGCTTGGGAGGGGCCGATACGCAGTATTTT.

The genes are TRBV28 and TRBJ2-2, with 11 bases that match TRBD2. The CDR3 is 16 amino acids. The J segment lost 7 bases and the V segment lost 6 bases, leaving 10 bases of the junction unmatched. In germline, CDR1 is MDHEN, CDR2 SYDVKM. The chain's CDR3 is CASSPLAGVQNGELFF. CDR3 sequence (DNA): TGTGCCAGCAGCCCACTAGCGGGGGTACAAAACGGGGAGCTGTTTTTT.

V gene TRBV9 combines with J gene TRBJ1-5; D gene unclear. V was trimmed by 3 bases and J by 3 bases, leaving 13 bases between them. The CDR3 spans 15 residues. Germline-derived CDR1 and CDR2 are SGDLS and YYNGEE. The CDR3 sequence: CASSESPGYNQPQHF. The CDR3 bases are TGTGCCAGCAGCGAGAGTCCGGGGTACAATCAGCCCCAGCATTTT.

Notes on this clone: The sample has other DNA sequences that encode this CDR3 too. The rearrangement uses TRBV9 and TRBJ2-5; D gene unclear. Trimming pared 0 bases from V and 5 bases from J, leaving 8 bases between. The CDR3 is 13 amino acids. Germline-derived CDR1 and CDR2 are SGDLS and YYNGEE. This CDR3 reads CASSVALGETQYF. The DNA of the CDR3 is TGTGCCAGCAGCGTAGCTTTAGGGGAGACCCAGTACTTC.

This clone came up a few times. The chain employs TRBV19 and TRBJ1-1, with 9 bases fitting TRBD1. The CDR3 consists of 16 residues. With 5 bases clipped from V and 4 bases from J, the junction kept 11 bases outside the gene matches. Germline CDR1 and CDR2: LNHDA and SQIVND (reference sequence). CDR3 sequence reads: CASSLGTGPAGTEAFF. The CDR3, as DNA: TGTGCCAGTAGTCTCGGGACAGGGCCCGCGGGCACTGAAGCTTTCTTT.